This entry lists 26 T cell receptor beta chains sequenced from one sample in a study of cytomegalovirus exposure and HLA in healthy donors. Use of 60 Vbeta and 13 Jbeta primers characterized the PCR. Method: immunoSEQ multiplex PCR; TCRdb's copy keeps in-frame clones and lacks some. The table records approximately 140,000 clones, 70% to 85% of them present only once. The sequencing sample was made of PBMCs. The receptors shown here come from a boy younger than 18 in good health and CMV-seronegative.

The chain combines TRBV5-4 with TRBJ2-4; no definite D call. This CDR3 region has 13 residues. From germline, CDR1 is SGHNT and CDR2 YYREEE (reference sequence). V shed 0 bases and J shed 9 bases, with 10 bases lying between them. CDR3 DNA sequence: TGTGCCAGCAGCTTGGGTGAGTCGGGCATTCAGTACTTC. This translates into CASSLGESGIQYF.

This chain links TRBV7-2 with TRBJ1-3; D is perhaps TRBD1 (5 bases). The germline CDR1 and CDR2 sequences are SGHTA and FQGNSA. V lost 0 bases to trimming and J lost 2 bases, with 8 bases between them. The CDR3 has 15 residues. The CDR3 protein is CASSLATGAGNTIYF. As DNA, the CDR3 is TGTGCCAGCAGCTTAGCGACGGGGGCTGGAAACACCATATATTTT.

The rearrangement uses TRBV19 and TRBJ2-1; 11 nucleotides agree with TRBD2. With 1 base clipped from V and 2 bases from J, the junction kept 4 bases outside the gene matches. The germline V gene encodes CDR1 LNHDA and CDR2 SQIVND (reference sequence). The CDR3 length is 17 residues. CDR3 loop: CASSIAGTSGAYNEQFF. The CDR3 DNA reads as TGTGCCAGTAGTATAGCCGGGACTAGCGGAGCCTACAATGAGCAGTTCTTC.

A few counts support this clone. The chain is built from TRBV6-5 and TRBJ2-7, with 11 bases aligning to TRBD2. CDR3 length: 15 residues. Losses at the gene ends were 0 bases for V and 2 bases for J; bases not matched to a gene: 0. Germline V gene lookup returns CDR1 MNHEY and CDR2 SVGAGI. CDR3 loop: CASSYSSGGAYEQYF. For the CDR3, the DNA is TGTGCCAGCAGTTACTCTAGCGGGGGGGCCTACGAGCAGTACTTC.

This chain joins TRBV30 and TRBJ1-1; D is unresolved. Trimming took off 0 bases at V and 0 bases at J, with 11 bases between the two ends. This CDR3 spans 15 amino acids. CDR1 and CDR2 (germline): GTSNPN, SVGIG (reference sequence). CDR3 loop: CAWSVGWAMNTEAFF. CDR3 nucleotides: TGTGCCTGGAGTGTAGGATGGGCCATGAACACTGAAGCTTTCTTT.

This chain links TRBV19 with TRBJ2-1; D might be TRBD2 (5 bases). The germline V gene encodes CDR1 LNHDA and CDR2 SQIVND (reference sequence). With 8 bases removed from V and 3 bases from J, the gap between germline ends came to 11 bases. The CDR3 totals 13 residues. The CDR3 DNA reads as TGTGCCAGTCACGACTACCTCTACAATGAGCAGTTCTTC. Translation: CASHDYLYNEQFF.

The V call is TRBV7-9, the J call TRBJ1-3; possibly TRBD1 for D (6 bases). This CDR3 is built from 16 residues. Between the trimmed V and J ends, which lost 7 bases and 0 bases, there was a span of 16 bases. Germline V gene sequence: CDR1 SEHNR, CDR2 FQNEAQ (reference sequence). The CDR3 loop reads CASTPTGGDSGNTIYF. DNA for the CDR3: TGTGCCAGCACGCCCACGGGGGGCGACTCTGGAAACACCATATATTTT.

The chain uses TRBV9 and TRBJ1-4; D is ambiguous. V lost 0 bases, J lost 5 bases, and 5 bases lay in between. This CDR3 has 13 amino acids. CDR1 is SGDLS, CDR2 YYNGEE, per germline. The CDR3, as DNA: TGTGCCAGCAGCGTAGAGCCAAATGAAAAACTGTTTTTT. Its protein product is CASSVEPNEKLFF.

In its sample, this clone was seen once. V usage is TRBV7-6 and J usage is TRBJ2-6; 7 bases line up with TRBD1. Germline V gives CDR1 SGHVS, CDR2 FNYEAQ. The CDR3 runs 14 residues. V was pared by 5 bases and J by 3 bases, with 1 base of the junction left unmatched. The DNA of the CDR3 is TGTGCCAGCAGCACAGGGGTTGGGGCCAACGTCCTGACTTTC. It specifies CASSTGVGANVLTF.

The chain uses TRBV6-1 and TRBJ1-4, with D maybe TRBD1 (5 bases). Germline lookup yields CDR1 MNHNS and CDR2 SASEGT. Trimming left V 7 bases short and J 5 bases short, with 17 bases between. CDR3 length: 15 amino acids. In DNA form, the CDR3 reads TGTGCCAGCACCAAAGCGAGAGACAGAAATGAAAAACTGTTTTTT. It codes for CASTKARDRNEKLFF.

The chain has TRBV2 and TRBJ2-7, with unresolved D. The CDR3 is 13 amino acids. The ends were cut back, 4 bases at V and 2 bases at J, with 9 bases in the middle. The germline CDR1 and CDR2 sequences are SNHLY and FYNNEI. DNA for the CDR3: TGTGCCAGCAGTGCTTCCAGAACCTACGAGCAGTACTTC. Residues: CASSASRTYEQYF. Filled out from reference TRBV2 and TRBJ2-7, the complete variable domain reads EPEVTQTPSHQVTQMGQEVILRCVPISNHLYFYWYRQILGQKVEFLVSFYNNEISEKSEIFDDQFSVERPDGSNFTLKIRSTKLEDSAMYFCASSASRTYEQYFGPGTRLTVT.

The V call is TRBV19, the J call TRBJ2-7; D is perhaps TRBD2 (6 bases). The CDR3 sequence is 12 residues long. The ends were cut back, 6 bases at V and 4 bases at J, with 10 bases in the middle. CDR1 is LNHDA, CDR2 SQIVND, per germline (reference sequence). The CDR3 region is CASSGRGYEQYF. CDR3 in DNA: TGTGCCAGTAGCGGACGGGGGTACGAGCAGTACTTC. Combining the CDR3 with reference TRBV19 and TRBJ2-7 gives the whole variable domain DGGITQSPKYLFRKEGQNVTLSCEQNLNHDAMYWYRQDPGQGLRLIYYSQIVNDFQKGDIAEGYSVSREKKESFPLTVTSAQKNPTAFYLCASSGRGYEQYFGPGTRLTVT.

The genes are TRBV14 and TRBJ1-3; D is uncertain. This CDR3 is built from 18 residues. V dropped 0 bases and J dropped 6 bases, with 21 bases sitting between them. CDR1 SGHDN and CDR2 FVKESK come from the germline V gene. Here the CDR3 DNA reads TGTGCCAGCAGCCAAGATTCGGAGGTCTTTGGTCCTCTAAACACCATATATTTT. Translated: CASSQDSEVFGPLNTIYF.

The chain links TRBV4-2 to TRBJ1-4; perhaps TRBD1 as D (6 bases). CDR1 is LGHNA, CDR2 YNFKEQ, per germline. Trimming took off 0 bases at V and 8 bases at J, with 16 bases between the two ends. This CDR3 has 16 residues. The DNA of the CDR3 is TGTGCCAGCAGCCAAGAATATGGGGACAAACAAGAAAAACTGTTTTTT. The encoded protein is CASSQEYGDKQEKLFF.

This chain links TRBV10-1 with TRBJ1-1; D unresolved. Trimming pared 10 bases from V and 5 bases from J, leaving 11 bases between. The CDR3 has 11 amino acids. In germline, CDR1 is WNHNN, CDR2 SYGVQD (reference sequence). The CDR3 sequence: CANLTGTEAFF. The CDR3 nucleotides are TGCGCCAACCTTACGGGGACTGAAGCTTTCTTT.

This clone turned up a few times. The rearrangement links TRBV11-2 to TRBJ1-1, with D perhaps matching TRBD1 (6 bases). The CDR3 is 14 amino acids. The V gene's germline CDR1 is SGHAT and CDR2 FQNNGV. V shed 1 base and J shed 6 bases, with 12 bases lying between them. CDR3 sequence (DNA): TGTGCCAGCAGCTTAGGAGGGGGAGTGGCTGAAGCTTTCTTT. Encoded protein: CASSLGGGVAEAFF.

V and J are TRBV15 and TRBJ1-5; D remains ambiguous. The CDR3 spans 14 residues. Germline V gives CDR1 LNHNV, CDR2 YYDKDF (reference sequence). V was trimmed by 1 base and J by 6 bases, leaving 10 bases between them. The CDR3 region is CATSRVAVSQPQHF. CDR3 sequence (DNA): TGTGCCACCAGCAGAGTGGCAGTATCTCAGCCCCAGCATTTT.

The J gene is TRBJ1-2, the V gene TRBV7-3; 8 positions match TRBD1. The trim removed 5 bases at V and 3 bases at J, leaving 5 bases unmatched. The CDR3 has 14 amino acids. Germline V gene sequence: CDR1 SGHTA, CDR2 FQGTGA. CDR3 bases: TGTGCCAGCAGCCCAACAGGGGGTGACTATGGCTACACCTTC. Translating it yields CASSPTGGDYGYTF.

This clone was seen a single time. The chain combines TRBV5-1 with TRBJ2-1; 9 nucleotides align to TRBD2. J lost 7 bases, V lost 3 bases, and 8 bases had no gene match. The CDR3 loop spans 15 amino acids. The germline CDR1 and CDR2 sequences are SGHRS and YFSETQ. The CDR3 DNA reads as TGCGCCAGCAGCTCGGCTCCGGGACTAGCAAATGAGCAGTTCTTC. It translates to CASSSAPGLANEQFF.

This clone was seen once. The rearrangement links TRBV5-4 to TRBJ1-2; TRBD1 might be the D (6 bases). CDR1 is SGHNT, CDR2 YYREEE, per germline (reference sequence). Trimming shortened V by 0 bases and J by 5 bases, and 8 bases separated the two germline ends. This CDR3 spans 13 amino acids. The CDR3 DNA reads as TGTGCCAGCAGCTTGGGTGGGACATATGGCTACACCTTC. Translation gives CASSLGGTYGYTF. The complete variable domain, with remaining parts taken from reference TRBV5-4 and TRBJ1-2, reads ETGVTQSPTHLIKTRGQQVTLRCSSQSGHNTVSWYQQALGQGPQFIFQYYREEENGRGNFPPRFSGLQFPNYSSELNVNALELDDSALYLCASSLGGTYGYTFGSGTRLTVV.

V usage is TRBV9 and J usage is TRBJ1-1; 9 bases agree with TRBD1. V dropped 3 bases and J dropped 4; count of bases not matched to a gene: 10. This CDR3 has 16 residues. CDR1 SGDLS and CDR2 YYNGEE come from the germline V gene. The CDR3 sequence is CASSGGTGNRGTEAFF. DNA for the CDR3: TGTGCCAGCAGCGGGGGGACAGGGAATCGGGGCACTGAAGCTTTCTTT.

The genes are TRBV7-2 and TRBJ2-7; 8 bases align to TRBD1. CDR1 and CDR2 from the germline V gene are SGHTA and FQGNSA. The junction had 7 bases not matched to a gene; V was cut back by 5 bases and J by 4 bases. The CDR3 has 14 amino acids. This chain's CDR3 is CASSTLQGAYEQYF. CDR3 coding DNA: TGTGCCAGCAGCACCCTCCAGGGGGCGTACGAGCAGTACTTC.

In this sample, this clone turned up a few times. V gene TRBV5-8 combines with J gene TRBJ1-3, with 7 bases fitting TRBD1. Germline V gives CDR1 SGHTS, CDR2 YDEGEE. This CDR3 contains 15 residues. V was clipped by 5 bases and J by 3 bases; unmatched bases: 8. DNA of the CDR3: TGTGCCAGCAGTATGGGACAGTTGTATGGAAACACCATATATTTT. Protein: CASSMGQLYGNTIYF.

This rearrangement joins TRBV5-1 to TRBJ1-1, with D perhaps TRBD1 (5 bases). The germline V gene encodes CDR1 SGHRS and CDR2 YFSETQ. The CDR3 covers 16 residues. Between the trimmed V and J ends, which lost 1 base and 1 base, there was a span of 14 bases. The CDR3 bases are TGCGCCAGCAGCTTGTTCCAGGGAATTTCGAACACTGAAGCTTTCTTT. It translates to CASSLFQGISNTEAFF.

The CDR3 spells CASSVNRDEQYF. Written as DNA, the CDR3 is TGTGCCAGTAGTGTGAACAGGGACGAGCAGTACTTC. V usage is TRBV19 and J usage is TRBJ2-7; the D gene is possibly TRBD1 (6 bases). The CDR3 consists of 12 residues. V was pared by 5 bases and J by 5 bases, with 10 bases between. From germline, CDR1 is LNHDA and CDR2 SQIVND (reference sequence).

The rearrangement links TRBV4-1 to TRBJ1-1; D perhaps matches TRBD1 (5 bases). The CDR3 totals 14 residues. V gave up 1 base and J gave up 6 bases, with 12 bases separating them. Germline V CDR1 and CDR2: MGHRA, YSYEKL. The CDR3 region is CASSQVQGSSEAFF. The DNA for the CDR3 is TGCGCCAGCAGCCAAGTGCAGGGATCCTCTGAAGCTTTCTTT.